This record concerns one TCR beta chain sequence. This sample is drawn from a study of control samples from healthy donors and cancer patients. TCRdb keeps only in-frame clones here, not all; method: immunoSEQ multiplex PCR. The sample holds 90,000 to 140,000 clones, about 83% seen once. Germline CDR1 and CDR2: MDHEN and SYDVKM. The CDR3 contains 15 residues. The trim removed 5 bases at V and 6 bases at J, leaving 10 bases unmatched. The clonotype comes from a woman aged 45-65 years in good health. Sequencing was performed on blood. The V call is TRBV28, the J call TRBJ1-5; 7 bases fit TRBD1. CDR3 sequence: CASSPLTGSGQPQHF. CDR3 sequence (DNA): TGTGCCAGCAGTCCCCTGACAGGGTCCGGTCAGCCCCAGCATTTT.